This T cell receptor beta chain was sequenced for a study of glioma-infiltrating T cells. Study-level findings and limits: Tissue and blood shared very few CDR3 sequences. Non-neoplastic patients had below-expected tissue-blood divergence, while all gliomas exceeded expectation.

The iRepertoire nested amplicon-rescue multiplex PCR amplified TCR alpha and beta CDR3s from RNA. One-step reverse transcription and amplification started from about 100-400 ng of tissue mRNA or PBMC total RNA. TCRdb re-called the multiplex PCR reads with MiXCR, one entry per CDR3 protein. The sample includes around 130,000 distinct CDR3 sequences, 24% of them seen just once. Notes on this clonotype: The antigen is unknown.

This CDR3 has 14 amino acids. The germline gives CDR1 LGHDT, CDR2 YNNKEL (reference sequence). The V end lost 4 bases, the J end lost 8 bases, and 12 bases lay between the germline ends. The J gene is TRBJ1-6, the V gene TRBV3-1; no clear D gene. The specimen sequenced was glioma tissue, nonneoplastic brain tissue, or PBMCs (not recorded which). This sequence originates from a human donor with low-grade glioma or glioblastoma, undergoing nonglioma brain surgery, or in good health (not recorded which). The CDR3 DNA sequence: TGTGCCAGCAGCCCCCTAGGTGTGGATTCACCCCTCCACTTT. Its translation is CASSPLGVDSPLHF.